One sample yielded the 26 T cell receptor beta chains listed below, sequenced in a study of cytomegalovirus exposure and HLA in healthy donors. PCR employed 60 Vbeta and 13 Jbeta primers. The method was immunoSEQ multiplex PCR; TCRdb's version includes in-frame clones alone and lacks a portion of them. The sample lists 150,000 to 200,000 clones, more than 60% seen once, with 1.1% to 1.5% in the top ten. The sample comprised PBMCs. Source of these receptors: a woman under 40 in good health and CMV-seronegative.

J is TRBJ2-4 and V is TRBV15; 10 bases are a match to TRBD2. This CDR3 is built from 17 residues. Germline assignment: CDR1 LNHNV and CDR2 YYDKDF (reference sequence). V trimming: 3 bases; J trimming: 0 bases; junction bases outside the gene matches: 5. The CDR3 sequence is CATSRLAGALAKNIQYF. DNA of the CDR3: TGTGCCACCAGCAGGCTAGCGGGGGCCCTAGCCAAAAACATTCAGTACTTC.

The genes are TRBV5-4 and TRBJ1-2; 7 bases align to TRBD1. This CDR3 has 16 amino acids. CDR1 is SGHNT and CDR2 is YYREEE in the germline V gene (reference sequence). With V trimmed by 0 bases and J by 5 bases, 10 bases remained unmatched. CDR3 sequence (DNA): TGTGCCAGCAGCTTGGAATCGGGACAGTCGTTATATGGCTACACCTTC. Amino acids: CASSLESGQSLYGYTF. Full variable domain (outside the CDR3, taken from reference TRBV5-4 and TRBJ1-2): ETGVTQSPTHLIKTRGQQVTLRCSSQSGHNTVSWYQQALGQGPQFIFQYYREEENGRGNFPPRFSGLQFPNYSSELNVNALELDDSALYLCASSLESGQSLYGYTFGSGTRLTVV.

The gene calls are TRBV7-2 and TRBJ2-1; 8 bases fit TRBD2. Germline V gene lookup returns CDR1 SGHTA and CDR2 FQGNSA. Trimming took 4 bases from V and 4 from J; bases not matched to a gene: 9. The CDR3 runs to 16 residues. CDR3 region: CASSSTGGGTYNEQFF. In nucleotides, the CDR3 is TGTGCCAGCAGCTCGACGGGCGGGGGGACTTACAATGAGCAGTTCTTC.

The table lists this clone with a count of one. Here the CDR3 DNA reads TGTGCCAGCAGATTCCATGTTAGCAATCAGCCCCAGCATTTT. Amino acids: CASRFHVSNQPQHF. The V and J genes are TRBV6-6 and TRBJ1-5; D is uncertain. Trimming pared 6 bases from V and 0 bases from J, leaving 9 bases between. This CDR3 comprises 14 residues. Germline CDR1 is MNHNY and CDR2 is SVGAGI (reference sequence).

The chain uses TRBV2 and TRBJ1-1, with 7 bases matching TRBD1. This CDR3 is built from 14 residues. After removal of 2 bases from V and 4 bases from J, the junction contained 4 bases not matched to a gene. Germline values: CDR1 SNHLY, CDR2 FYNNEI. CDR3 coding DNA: TGTGCCAGCAGTGAAAGGGGGCTGGGCACTGAAGCTTTCTTT. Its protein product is CASSERGLGTEAFF.

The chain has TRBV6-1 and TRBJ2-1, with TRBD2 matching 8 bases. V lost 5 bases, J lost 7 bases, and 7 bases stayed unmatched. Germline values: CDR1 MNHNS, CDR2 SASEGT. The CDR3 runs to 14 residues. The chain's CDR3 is CASSPGGDANEQFF. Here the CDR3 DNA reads TGTGCCAGCAGTCCCGGGGGGGATGCGAATGAGCAGTTCTTC.

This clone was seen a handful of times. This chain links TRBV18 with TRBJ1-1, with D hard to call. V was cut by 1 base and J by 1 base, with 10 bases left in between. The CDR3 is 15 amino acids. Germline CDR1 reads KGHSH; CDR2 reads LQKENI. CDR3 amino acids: CASSPLLGRNTEAFF. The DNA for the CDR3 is TGTGCCAGCTCACCACTCCTGGGGAGGAACACTGAAGCTTTCTTT.

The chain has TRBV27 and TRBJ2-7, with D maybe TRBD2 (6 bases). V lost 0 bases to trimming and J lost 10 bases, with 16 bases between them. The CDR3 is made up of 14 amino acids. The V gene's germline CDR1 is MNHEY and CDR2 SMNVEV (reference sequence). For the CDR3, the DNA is TGTGCCAGCAGTTTATCAAAACTAGCTCTGAGTCAGTACTTC. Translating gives CASSLSKLALSQYF.

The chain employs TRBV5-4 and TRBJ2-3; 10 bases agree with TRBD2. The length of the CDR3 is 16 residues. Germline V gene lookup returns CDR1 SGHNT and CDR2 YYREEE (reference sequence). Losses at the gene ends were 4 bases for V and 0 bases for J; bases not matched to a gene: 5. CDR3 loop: CASSNGLAASTDTQYF. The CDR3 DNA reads TGTGCCAGCAGCAACGGACTAGCGGCTAGCACAGATACGCAGTATTTT.

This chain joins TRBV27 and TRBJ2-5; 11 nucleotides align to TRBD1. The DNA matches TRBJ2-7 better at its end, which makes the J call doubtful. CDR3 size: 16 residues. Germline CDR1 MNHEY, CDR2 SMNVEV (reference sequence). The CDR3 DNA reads TGTGCCAGCAGCCGGCGTGGACAGGGGGCGCTAATCGAGCAGTACTTC. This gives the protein CASSRRGQGALIEQYF.

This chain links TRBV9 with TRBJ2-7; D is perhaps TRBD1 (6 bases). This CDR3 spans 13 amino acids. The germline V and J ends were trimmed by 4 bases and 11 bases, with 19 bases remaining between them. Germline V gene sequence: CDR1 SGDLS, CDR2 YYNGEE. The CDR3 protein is CASSPTPGQTEYF. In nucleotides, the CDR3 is TGTGCCAGCAGCCCGACCCCAGGACAGACGGAGTACTTC.

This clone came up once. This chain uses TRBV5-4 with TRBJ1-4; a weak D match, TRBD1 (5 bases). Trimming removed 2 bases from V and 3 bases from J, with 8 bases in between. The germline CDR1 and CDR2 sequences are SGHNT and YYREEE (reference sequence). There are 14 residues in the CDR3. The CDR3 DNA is TGTGCCAGCAGCTTCAGGGAGGCTAATGAAAAACTGTTTTTT. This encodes CASSFREANEKLFF. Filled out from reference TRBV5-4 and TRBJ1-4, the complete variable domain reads ETGVTQSPTHLIKTRGQQVTLRCSSQSGHNTVSWYQQALGQGPQFIFQYYREEENGRGNFPPRFSGLQFPNYSSELNVNALELDDSALYLCASSFREANEKLFFGSGTQLSVL.

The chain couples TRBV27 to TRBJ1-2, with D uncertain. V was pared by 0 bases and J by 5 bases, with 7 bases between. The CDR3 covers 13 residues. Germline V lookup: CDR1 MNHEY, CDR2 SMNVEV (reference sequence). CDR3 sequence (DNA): TGTGCCAGCAGTTTATCGGGCGCTTATGGCTACACCTTC. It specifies CASSLSGAYGYTF.

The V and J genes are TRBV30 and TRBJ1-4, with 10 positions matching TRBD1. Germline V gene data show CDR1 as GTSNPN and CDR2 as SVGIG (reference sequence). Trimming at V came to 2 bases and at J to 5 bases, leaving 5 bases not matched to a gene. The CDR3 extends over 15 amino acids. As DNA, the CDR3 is TGTGCCTGGAGTCCCCCGGGACAGGGGAATGAAAAACTGTTTTTT. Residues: CAWSPPGQGNEKLFF. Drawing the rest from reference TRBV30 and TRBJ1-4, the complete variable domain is SQTIHQWPATLVQPVGSPLSLECTVEGTSNPNLYWYRQAAGRGLQLLFYSVGIGQISSEVPQNLSASRPQDRQFILSSKKLLLSDSGFYLCAWSPPGQGNEKLFFGSGTQLSVL.

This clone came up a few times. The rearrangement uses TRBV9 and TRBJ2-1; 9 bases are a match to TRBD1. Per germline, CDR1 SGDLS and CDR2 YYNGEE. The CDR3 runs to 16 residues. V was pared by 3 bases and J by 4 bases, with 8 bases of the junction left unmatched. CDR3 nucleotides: TGTGCCAGCAGCGCACGGACAGGGGTCTATTACAATGAGCAGTTCTTC. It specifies CASSARTGVYYNEQFF.

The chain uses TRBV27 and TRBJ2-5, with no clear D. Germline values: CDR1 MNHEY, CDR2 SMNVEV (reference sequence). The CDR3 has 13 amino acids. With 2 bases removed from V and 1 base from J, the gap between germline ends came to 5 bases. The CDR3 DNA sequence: TGTGCCAGCAGTTTACAGGTCCAAGAGACCCAGTACTTC. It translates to CASSLQVQETQYF.

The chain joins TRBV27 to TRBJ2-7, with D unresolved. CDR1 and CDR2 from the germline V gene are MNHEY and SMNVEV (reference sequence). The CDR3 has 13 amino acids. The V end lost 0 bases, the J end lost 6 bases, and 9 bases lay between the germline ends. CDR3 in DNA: TGTGCCAGCAGTTTATCTTCCGGCGGCGAGCAGTACTTC. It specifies CASSLSSGGEQYF.

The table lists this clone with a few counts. The CDR3 reads CASSEEWTGGGEQYF. The CDR3 region has the DNA TGTGCCAGCAGTGAAGAATGGACAGGGGGGGGCGAGCAGTACTTC. The V and J genes are TRBV25-1 and TRBJ2-7, with 10 bases fitting TRBD1. Unmatched junction bases numbered 7, after V lost 2 bases and J lost 6 bases. There are 15 residues in the CDR3. Looked up from germline, CDR1 is MGHDK and CDR2 is SYGVNS.

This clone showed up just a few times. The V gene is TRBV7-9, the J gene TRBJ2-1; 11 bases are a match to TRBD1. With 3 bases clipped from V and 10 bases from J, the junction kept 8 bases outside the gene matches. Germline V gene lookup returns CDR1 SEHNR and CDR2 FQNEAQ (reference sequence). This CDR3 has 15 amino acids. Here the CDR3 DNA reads TGTGCCAGCAGCTTGATCGGGACAGGGGGGAACGAGCAGTTCTTC. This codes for CASSLIGTGGNEQFF.

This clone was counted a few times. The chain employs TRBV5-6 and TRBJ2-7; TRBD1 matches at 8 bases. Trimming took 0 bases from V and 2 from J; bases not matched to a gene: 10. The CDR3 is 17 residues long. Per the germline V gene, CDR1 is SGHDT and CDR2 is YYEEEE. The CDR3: CASSLVTLDRGTYEQYF. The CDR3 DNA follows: TGTGCCAGCAGCTTGGTGACCTTAGACAGGGGTACCTACGAGCAGTACTTC. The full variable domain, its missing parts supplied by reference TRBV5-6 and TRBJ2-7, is DAGVTQSPTHLIKTRGQQVTLRCSPKSGHDTVSWYQQALGQGPQFIFQYYEEEERQRGNFPDRFSGHQFPNYSSELNVNALLLGDSALYLCASSLVTLDRGTYEQYFGPGTRLTVT.

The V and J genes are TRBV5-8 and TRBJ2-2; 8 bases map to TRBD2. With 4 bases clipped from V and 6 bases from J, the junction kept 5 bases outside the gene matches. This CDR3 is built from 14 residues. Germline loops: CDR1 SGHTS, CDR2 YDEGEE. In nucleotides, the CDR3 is TGTGCCAGCAGCCTCGGGGGGGCCCCCGGGGAGCTGTTTTTT. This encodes CASSLGGAPGELFF.

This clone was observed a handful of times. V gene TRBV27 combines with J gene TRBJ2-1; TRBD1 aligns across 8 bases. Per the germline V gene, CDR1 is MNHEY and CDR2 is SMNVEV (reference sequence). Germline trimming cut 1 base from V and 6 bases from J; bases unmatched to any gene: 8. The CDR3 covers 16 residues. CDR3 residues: CASSLLYGQGFNEQFF. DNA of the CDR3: TGTGCCAGCAGTTTATTGTATGGACAGGGATTCAATGAGCAGTTCTTC.

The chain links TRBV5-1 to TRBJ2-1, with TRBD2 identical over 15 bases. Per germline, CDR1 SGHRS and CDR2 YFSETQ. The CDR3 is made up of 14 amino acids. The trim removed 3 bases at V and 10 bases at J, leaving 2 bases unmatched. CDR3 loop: CASSSGLAGGEQFF. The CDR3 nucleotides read TGCGCCAGCAGCTCGGGACTAGCGGGGGGCGAGCAGTTCTTC.

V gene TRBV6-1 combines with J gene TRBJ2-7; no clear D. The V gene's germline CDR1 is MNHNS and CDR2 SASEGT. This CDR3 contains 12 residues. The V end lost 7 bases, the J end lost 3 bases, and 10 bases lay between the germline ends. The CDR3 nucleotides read TGTGCCAGCACCGAGAGCCGCTACGAGCAGTACTTC. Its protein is CASTESRYEQYF.

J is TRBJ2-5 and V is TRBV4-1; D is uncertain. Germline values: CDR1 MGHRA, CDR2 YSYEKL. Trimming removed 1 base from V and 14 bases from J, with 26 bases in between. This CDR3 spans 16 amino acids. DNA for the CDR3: TGCGCCAGCAGCCAAGCCCAATTGTTGACTGGCCGCGGTCCCTACTTC. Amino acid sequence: CASSQAQLLTGRGPYF.

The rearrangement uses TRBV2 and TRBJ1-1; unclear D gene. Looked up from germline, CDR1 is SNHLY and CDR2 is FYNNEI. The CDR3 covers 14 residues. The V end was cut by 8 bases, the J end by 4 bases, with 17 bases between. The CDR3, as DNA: TGTGCCAGCCGTCTCGGAGGGTGGGGCACTGAAGCTTTCTTT. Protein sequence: CASRLGGWGTEAFF.